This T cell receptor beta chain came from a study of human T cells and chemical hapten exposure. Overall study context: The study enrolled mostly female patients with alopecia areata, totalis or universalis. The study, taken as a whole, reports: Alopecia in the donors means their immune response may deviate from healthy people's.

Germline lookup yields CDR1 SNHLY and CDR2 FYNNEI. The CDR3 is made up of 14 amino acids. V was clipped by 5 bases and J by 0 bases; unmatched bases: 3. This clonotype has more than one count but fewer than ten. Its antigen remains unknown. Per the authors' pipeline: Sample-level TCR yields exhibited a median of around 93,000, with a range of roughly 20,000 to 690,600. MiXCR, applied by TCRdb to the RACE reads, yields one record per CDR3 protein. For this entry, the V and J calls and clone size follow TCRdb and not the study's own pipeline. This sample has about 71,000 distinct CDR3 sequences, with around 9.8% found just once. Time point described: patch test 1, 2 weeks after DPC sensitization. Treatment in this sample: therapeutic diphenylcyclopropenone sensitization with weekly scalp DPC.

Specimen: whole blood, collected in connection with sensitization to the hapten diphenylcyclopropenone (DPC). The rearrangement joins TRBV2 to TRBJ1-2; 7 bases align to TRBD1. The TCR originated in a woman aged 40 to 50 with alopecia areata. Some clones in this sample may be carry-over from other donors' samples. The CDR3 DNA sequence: TGTGCCAGCAGTAGACAGGGCCCTAACTATGGCTACACCTTC. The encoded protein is CASSRQGPNYGYTF.